A single sample gave rise to the 14 T cell receptor beta chains below, sequenced in a study of OX40 agonist ivuxolimab in advanced cancers. Using immunoSEQ multiplex PCR, the repertoire was profiled, and TCRdb retains in-frame clones only, with some absent. The data show fewer than 45,000 clones, roughly 90% seen once. Sequences were derived from CD4+ or CD8+ T cells sorted from blood, sampled in a trial of the OX40 agonist ivuxolimab. Receptors originate from an adult with an advanced solid tumor such as melanoma, head and neck, liver or kidney cancer.

The gene calls are TRBV9 and TRBJ2-7, with D maybe TRBD2 (5 bases). Germline V gene sequence: CDR1 SGDLS, CDR2 YYNGEE. This CDR3 spans 12 amino acids. The ends were cut back, 4 bases at V and 3 bases at J, with 8 bases in the middle. CDR3 sequence (DNA): TGTGCCAGCAGCCCCGGGGACTACGAGCAGTACTTC. Its protein is CASSPGDYEQYF.

V and J are TRBV5-6 and TRBJ2-7; either TRBD1 or TRBD2 may fit D (5 bases each). Germline-derived CDR1 and CDR2 are SGHDT and YYEEEE. The CDR3 has 14 residues. V was trimmed by 7 bases and J by 2 bases, leaving 16 bases between them. The CDR3 region is CASGRWDVAYEQYF. The CDR3 nucleotides read TGTGCCAGCGGCAGGTGGGACGTTGCCTACGAGCAGTACTTC.

Remarks on this clone: The junction and the germline gene differ at one end; a read error may be behind it. The rearrangement links TRBV29-1 to TRBJ1-1; the match to TRBD1 covers 7 bases. This CDR3 is 14 amino acids long. Germline lookup yields CDR1 SQVTM and CDR2 ANQGSEA. CDR3 nucleotide sequence: TGCAGCGTGGAAGGGGGCGGGGGCGACACTGAAGCTTTCTTT. Translation gives CSVEGGGGDTEAFF. Together with reference TRBV29-1 and TRBJ1-1, the CDR3 gives the full variable domain: SAVISQKPSRDICQRGTSLTIQCQVDSQVTMMFWYRQQPGQSLTLIATANQGSEATYESGFVIDKFPISRPNLTFSTLTVSNMSPEDSSIYLCSVEGGGGDTEAFFGQGTRLTVV.

V and J are TRBV6-5 and TRBJ1-2; possibly TRBD1 for D (6 bases). The CDR3 totals 15 residues. The ends were cut back, 2 bases at V and 2 bases at J, with 12 bases in the middle. CDR1 and CDR2 (germline): MNHEY, SVGAGI. The CDR3: CASSYLQGKNYGYTF. As DNA, the CDR3 is TGTGCCAGCAGTTACCTGCAGGGGAAAAACTATGGCTACACCTTC.

The chain couples TRBV18 to TRBJ2-1; a weak D match, TRBD2 (6 bases). Germline loops: CDR1 KGHSH, CDR2 LQKENI. Trimming took 2 bases from V and 2 from J, leaving 16 bases between them. The CDR3 extends over 17 amino acids. This CDR3 is CASSPGRQERAYNEQFF. CDR3 nucleotides: TGTGCCAGCTCACCAGGTCGGCAGGAGCGGGCCTACAATGAGCAGTTCTTC.

The chain is built from TRBV29-1 and TRBJ2-5; 8 nucleotides line up with TRBD1. The DNA end favors TRBJ2-7, so the J call may be wrong. The CDR3 is made up of 15 amino acids. The V gene's germline CDR1 is SQVTM and CDR2 ANQGSEA. In DNA form, the CDR3 reads TGCAGCGTTGAAGATCCGGACAGGGACCCCTACGAGCAGTACTTC. This sequence encodes CSVEDPDRDPYEQYF.

J is TRBJ2-7 and V is TRBV2; 12 bases agree with TRBD1. Germline V gene lookup returns CDR1 SNHLY and CDR2 FYNNEI. The J segment lost 4 bases and the V segment lost 7 bases, leaving 11 bases of the junction unmatched. The CDR3 has 16 residues. CDR3 sequence (DNA): TGTGCCAGCACCGACTGGGACAGGGGGCCGGGTTACGAGCAGTACTTC. As protein: CASTDWDRGPGYEQYF. Together with reference TRBV2 and TRBJ2-7, the CDR3 gives the full variable domain: EPEVTQTPSHQVTQMGQEVILRCVPISNHLYFYWYRQILGQKVEFLVSFYNNEISEKSEIFDDQFSVERPDGSNFTLKIRSTKLEDSAMYFCASTDWDRGPGYEQYFGPGTRLTVT.

The chain has TRBV15 and TRBJ2-1, with 10 nucleotides matching TRBD2. CDR3 size: 13 residues. The junction had 6 bases not matched to a gene; V was cut back by 9 bases and J by 7 bases. The V gene's germline CDR1 is LNHNV and CDR2 YYDKDF (reference sequence). CDR3 amino acids: CATLAGESNEQFF. Written as DNA, the CDR3 is TGTGCCACTCTAGCGGGAGAAAGTAATGAGCAGTTCTTC.

The rearrangement links TRBV4-1 to TRBJ1-1, with a tentative D call TRBD1 (5 bases). CDR1 and CDR2 (germline): MGHRA, YSYEKL. Trimming pared 1 base from V and 1 base from J, leaving 10 bases between. The CDR3 totals 15 residues. CDR3 protein: CASSQVPGSNTEAFF. The CDR3 coding sequence is TGCGCCAGCAGCCAAGTCCCAGGGTCGAACACTGAAGCTTTCTTT.

This clone is a singleton in its sample. The chain links TRBV6-5 to TRBJ2-7, with 9 bases lining up with TRBD1. Germline assignment: CDR1 MNHEY and CDR2 SVGAGI. The V and J ends lost 0 bases and 4 bases, in that order; junction bases with no gene match: 7. The CDR3 has 16 residues. CDR3 nucleotides: TGTGCCAGCAGTTACTCGACAGGGGGAATGGTTTACGAGCAGTACTTC. Translating gives CASSYSTGGMVYEQYF.

In this sample, this clone turned up once. The chain is built from TRBV6-1 and TRBJ2-5; D ambiguous. Per germline, CDR1 MNHNS and CDR2 SASEGT. The CDR3 is 14 amino acids. V was cut by 2 bases and J by 3 bases, with 10 bases left in between. CDR3 nucleotides: TGTGCCAGCAGTGAACTTACAGATAAAGAGACCCAGTACTTC. This codes for CASSELTDKETQYF.

The chain joins TRBV13 to TRBJ2-7; possibly TRBD1 for D (6 bases). Germline V gives CDR1 PRHDT, CDR2 FYEKMQ (reference sequence). The V end lost 2 bases, the J end lost 6 bases, and 11 bases lay between the germline ends. This CDR3 is 13 amino acids long. CDR3 region: CASSLRSRGEQYF. The CDR3 DNA is TGTGCCAGCAGCTTAAGGTCCAGGGGCGAGCAGTACTTC.

The DNA of the CDR3 is TGTGCCAGCAGTTTCGTCGGAGGTCTCTACGAGCAGTACTTC. It encodes CASSFVGGLYEQYF. The chain uses TRBV27 and TRBJ2-7, with TRBD2 as a possible D gene (5 bases). The ends were cut back, 3 bases at V and 3 bases at J, with 12 bases in the middle. Germline V gene lookup returns CDR1 MNHEY and CDR2 SMNVEV (reference sequence). The CDR3 totals 14 residues.

This chain joins TRBV4-1 and TRBJ2-7; the match to TRBD2 covers 7 bases. Trimming cost V 8 bases and J 2 bases; bases outside gene matches: 9. The CDR3 contains 14 residues. Germline V gives CDR1 MGHRA, CDR2 YSYEKL. Here the CDR3 reads CASGHPGGTYEQYF. The CDR3 DNA follows: TGCGCCAGCGGTCATCCGGGAGGAACCTACGAGCAGTACTTC.